The clone carrying this TCR beta chain was picked up a small number of times. Its cognate antigen is unknown. This entry is derived from a study of Graves' ophthalmopathy and Graves' hyperthyroidism. The overall study: Peripheral blood was obtained at first diagnosis, ahead of any treatment.

The PBMCs originated from roughly 10 ml of fresh peripheral blood. The study, taken as a whole, reports: Most thyroid-expanded clonotypes exceeding 0.001 frequency were also found in blood.

The CDR3 length is 11 residues. Germline-derived CDR1 and CDR2 are SQVTM and ANQGSEA. Trimming pared 1 base from V and 6 bases from J, leaving 4 bases between. Investigators amplified TCR beta CDR3 regions from RNA transcripts. An initial RT-PCR round employing HTBI primers preceded a second-round multiplex PCR. Via MiXCR, TCRdb re-called the multiplex PCR reads, giving one row per CDR3 protein. The sample has 200,000 to 250,000 distinct CDR3 sequences, around 45% seen once. This rearrangement joins TRBV29-1 to TRBJ1-3; D is unclear. The sequencing sample was made of peripheral blood. The receptor was isolated from an adult man with Graves' ophthalmopathy. The CDR3 DNA reads TGCAGCGTTGAAGGACTAAACACCATATATTTT. Amino acids: CSVEGLNTIYF.